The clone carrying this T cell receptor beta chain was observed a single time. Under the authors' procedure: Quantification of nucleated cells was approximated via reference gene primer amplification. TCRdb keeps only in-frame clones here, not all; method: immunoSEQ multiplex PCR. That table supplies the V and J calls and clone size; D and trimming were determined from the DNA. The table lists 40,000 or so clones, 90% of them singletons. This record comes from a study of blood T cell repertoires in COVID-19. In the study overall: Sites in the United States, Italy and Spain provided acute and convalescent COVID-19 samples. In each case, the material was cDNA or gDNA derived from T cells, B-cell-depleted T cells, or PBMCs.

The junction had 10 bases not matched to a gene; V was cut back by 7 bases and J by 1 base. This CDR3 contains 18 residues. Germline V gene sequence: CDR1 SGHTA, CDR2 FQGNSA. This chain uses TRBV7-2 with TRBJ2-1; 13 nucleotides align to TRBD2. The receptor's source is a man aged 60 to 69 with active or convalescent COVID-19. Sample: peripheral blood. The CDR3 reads CASTLRTSGRGSYNEQFF. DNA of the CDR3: TGTGCCAGCACCCTTAGGACTAGCGGGAGAGGGTCCTACAATGAGCAGTTCTTC.